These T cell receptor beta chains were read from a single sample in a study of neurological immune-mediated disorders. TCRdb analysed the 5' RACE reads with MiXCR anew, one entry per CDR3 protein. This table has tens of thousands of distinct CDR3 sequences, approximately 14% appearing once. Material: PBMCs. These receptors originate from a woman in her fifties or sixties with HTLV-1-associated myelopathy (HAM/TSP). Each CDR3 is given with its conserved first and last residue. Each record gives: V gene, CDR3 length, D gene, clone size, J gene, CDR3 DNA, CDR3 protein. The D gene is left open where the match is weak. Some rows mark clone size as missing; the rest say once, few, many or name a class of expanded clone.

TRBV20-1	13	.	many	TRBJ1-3	TGCAGTGTTGAGGCGGAGTTTGGAAACACCATATATTTT	CSVEAEFGNTIYF
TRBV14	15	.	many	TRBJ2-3	TGTGCCAGCAGCCAAGATTATCTAGCCGCGGATACGCAGTATTTT	CASSQDYLAADTQYF
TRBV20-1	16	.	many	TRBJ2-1	TGCAGTGCTAGCGATCCCGCAGGGGCCTCATACAATGAGCAGTTCTTC	CSASDPAGASYNEQFF
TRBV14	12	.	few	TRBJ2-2	TGTGCCAGCAGCCAAGCAGGGTGGGAGCTGTTTTTT	CASSQAGWELFF
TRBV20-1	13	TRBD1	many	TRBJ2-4	TGCAGTGCTGGGACAGGGGAAGGAAACATTCAGTACTTC	CSAGTGEGNIQYF
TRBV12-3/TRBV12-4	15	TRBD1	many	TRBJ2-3	TGTGCCAGCAGTTTACCCACAGGGGGGAAAAAAGCGCAGTATTTT	CASSLPTGGKKAQYF
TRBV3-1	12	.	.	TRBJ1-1	TGTGCCAGCAGCCCGGGGAACAGGGAAGCTTTCTTT	CASSPGNREAFF
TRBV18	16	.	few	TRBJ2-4	TGTGCCAGCTCACCACCGGGGGCAGCGCGAAAAAACATTCAGTACTTC	CASSPPGAARKNIQYF
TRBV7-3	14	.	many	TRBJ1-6	TGTGCCAGCAGCTCCGGGACAAGAAATTCACCCCTCCACTTT	CASSSGTRNSPLHF
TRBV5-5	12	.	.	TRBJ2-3	TGTGCCAGCAGCCTGGCTGTAGATACGCAGTATTTT	CASSLAVDTQYF
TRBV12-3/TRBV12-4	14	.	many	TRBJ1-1	TGTGCCAGCAGTTTCCTCCAGCTGAACACTGAAGCTTTCTTT	CASSFLQLNTEAFF
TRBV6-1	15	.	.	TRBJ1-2	TGTGCCAGCAGTGAAGCAGCGACAGGCCTCTATGGCTACACCTTC	CASSEAATGLYGYTF
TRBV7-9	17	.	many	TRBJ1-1	TGTGCCAGCAGCTTAGGGGAGGCGGCAGGGGCGTTAGCTGAAGCTTTCTTT	CASSLGEAAGALAEAFF
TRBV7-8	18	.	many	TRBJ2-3	TGTGCCAGCAGCTTAGCGGGTTACGGGGGAAGAAGCACAGATACGCAGTATTTT	CASSLAGYGGRSTDTQYF
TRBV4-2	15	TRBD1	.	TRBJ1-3	TGTGCCAGCAGCCATCTGACAGGGAGAGGAAACACCATATATTTT	CASSHLTGRGNTIYF
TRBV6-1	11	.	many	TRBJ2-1	TGTGCCAGCAGATTATCCCATGAGCAGTTCTTC	CASRLSHEQFF
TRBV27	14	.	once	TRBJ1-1	TGTGCCAGCAGTTTAATGGGTTTAGACACTGCAGCTTTCTTT	CASSLMGLDTAAFF
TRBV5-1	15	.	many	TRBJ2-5	TGCGCCAGCAGCTTGGCGGGGCCCTACCAAGAGACCCAGTACTTC	CASSLAGPYQETQYF
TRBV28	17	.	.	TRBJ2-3	TGTGCCAGCATCGGAGTCGGACACACCAGGGGTCATCAGCCCCAGTATTTT	CASIGVGHTRGHQPQYF
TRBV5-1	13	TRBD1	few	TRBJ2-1	TGCGCCAGCAGCATTGGACAGGACAATGAGCAGTTCTTC	CASSIGQDNEQFF
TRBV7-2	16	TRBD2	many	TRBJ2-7	TGTGCCAGCAGCTTAGCCCTGACTAGCGGGGTCTACGAGCAGTACTTC	CASSLALTSGVYEQYF
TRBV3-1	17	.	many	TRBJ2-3	TGTGCCAGCAGCCAAGAAATTTCGGCGGACCTCACAGATACGCAGTATTTT	CASSQEISADLTDTQYF
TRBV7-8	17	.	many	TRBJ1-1	TGTGCCAGCAGCTTAGGCATCCACCGTGGGGAGAACACTGAAGCTTTCTTT	CASSLGIHRGENTEAFF
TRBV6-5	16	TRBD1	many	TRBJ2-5	TGTGCCAGCAGCTATCAGGGCAGGGGGCTCCAAGAGACCCAGTACTTC	CASSYQGRGLQETQYF
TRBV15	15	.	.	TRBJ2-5	TGTGCCACCAGCAGCCGGGACTCAGGGCAAGAGACCCAGTACTTC	CATSSRDSGQETQYF
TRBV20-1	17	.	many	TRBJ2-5	TGCAGTGCTAGTAGTCCCTCTGGCAGGGCCCTACAAGAGACCCAGTACTTC	CSASSPSGRALQETQYF
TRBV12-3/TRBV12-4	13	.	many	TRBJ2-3	TGTGCCAGCAGTTTAGAGGGGCGGAATACGCAGTATTTT	CASSLEGRNTQYF
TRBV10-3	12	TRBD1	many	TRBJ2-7	TGTGCCATCGGACAGGGGGCCTACGAGCAGTACTTC	CAIGQGAYEQYF
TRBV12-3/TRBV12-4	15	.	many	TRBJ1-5	TGTGCCAGCAGTTTAGCGGGCAGAGGCAATCAGCCCCAGCATTTT	CASSLAGRGNQPQHF
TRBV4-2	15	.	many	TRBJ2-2	TGTGCCAGCAGCCAGGTGGGGGGGAACACCGGGGAGCTGTTTTTT	CASSQVGGNTGELFF
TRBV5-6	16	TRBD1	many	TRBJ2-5	TGTGCCAGCAGCTTGGGGACAGGGGCCCATCAAGAGACCCAGTACTTC	CASSLGTGAHQETQYF
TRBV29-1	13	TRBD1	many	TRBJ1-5	TGCAGCGTTGAAATTGGACAGGGCACGCCCCAGCATTTT	CSVEIGQGTPQHF
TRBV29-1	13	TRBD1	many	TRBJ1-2	TGCAGCGTTGGAGGGACAGCTAGAAGTGGCTACACCTTC	CSVGGTARSGYTF
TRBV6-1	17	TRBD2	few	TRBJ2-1	TGTGCCAGCAGTGAAAGCCCGAGCGGGGGGGCTTACAATGAGCAGTTCTTC	CASSESPSGGAYNEQFF
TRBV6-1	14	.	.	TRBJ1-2	TGTGCCAGCAGTCGAAGCGGGGGATTTTATGGCTACACCTTC	CASSRSGGFYGYTF
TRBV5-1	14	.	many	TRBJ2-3	TGCGCCAGTAACCCGGGACTTCTCACAGATACGCAGTATTTT	CASNPGLLTDTQYF
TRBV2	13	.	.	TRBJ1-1	TGTGCCAGCAGTAAGGACCTTGACACTGGAGCTTTCTTT	CASSKDLDTGAFF
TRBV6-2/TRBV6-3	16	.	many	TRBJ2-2	TGTGCCAGCAGCCCCTTAGGAGCGGCGAACACCGGGGAGCTGTTTTTT	CASSPLGAANTGELFF
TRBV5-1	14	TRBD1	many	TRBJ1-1	TGCGCCAGCAGCTCAGGGGGCGCACCCACTGAAGCTTTCTTT	CASSSGGAPTEAFF
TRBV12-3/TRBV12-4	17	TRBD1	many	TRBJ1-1	TGTGCCAGCACCCGCTTGGGGGGACAGGCGACGACCACTGAAGCTTTCTTT	CASTRLGGQATTTEAFF
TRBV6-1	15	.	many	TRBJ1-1	TGTGCCAGCAGTGCCGAACAGCCCGGGAACACTGAAGCTTTCTTT	CASSAEQPGNTEAFF
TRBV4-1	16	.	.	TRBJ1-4	TGCGCCAGCAGCCAAGTGGGCCAGGGCCTAGGGGAAAGACTGTTTTTT	CASSQVGQGLGERLFF
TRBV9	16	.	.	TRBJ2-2	TGTGCCAGCAGCGTAGATAGGCAGGGGTACACCAGGGAGCTGTATTTT	CASSVDRQGYTRELYF